This TCR beta chain was recorded in a study of blood T cell repertoires in COVID-19. Study at large: There were acute and convalescent COVID-19 samples, and they came from the United States, Italy and Spain.

The assay was immunoSEQ multiplex PCR, and TCRdb's table has in-frame clones only and misses some. The table includes around 300,000 clones, around 87% detected once. The CDR3 is 17 amino acids. Germline CDR1 is SGHDT and CDR2 is YYEEEE. J was trimmed by 4 bases and V by 2 bases; bases with no gene match: 6. Across roughly 25 US areas, participants ranged in age from 18 to 89 years. Membership in each cohort depended on participant-reported clinical history. Cohort 3 recovery required two negative PCRs, clearance, or symptom resolution. The V call is TRBV5-6, the J call TRBJ2-5, with 15 bases identical to TRBD2. This TCR derives from a woman in her late teens or twenties who had recovered from COVID-19. Sequencing input: PBMCs or T cells enriched from blood (not recorded which). CDR3 in amino acids: CASSLGLAGGLGETQYF. The CDR3 nucleotides read TGTGCCAGCAGCTTAGGACTAGCGGGGGGGCTGGGAGAGACCCAGTACTTC.